This T cell receptor (beta chain) was sequenced in a study of shared clonotypes between healthy human individuals. Study-wide points: Sampling was confined to blood; repertoires within tissues likely differ. Estimated richness values were generally larger in naive subsets than in memory subsets. Clonotypes not shared had lower generation probabilities than those common to all four donors.

Concerning this clone: Its antigen is not known.

The CDR3 runs 14 residues. V was cut by 6 bases and J by 2 bases, with 13 bases left in between. CDR1 is SGDLS and CDR2 is YYNGEE in the germline V gene. Using immunoSEQ multiplex PCR, the repertoire was profiled, and TCRdb retains in-frame clones only, with some absent. The data show approximately 2.4 million clones, around 95% seen once. The clonotype originates from a man aged 18 to 30 in good health. V and J are TRBV9 and TRBJ2-3, with no clear D. Sequencing was performed on naive CD4+ T cells sorted from blood. The subset here: CD45RA+ positively selected. CDR3: CASNQARNTDTQYF. DNA for the CDR3: TGTGCCAGCAATCAGGCGCGGAACACAGATACGCAGTATTTT.